The TCR beta chain under discussion was sequenced for a study of blood T cell repertoires in COVID-19 (dated by TCRdb to 2020 to 2021). In terms of the full investigation: Samples from collaborators originated in the United States, Italy and Spain and spanned both the acute and convalescent phases of COVID-19. The prospective study material was composed of cDNA or gDNA derived from T cells, B-cell-depleted T cells, or PBMCs. Deeply sampled blood TCRbeta repertoires from subjects exposed to, actively infected with, or recovered from COVID-19 were included in the dataset. The repertoires were made available in a free public database intended to serve as a resource for research on the immune response to SARS-CoV-2. Where available, HLA class I and class II types were taken from metadata supplied by the sample provider and were not determined by assay-based typing. Samples came from the ongoing ImmuneRACE study (first 160 participants) plus 1,254 subjects from 6 global collaborators. A de-identified subject ID, COVID-19 status, age in years and sex were almost always included in the sample metadata. Broader findings and caveats from the paper: How much clinical and demographic metadata was included differed by source and by participant, and the metadata was provided uncurated.

V is pruned by 4 bases and J by 8 bases, leaving 5 bases of the junction without a gene match. CDR1 and CDR2 are drawn from the germline V gene: SGDLS, YYNGEE. The CDR3 contains 15 residues, cysteine and phenylalanine counted. The retained sequence is limited to the CDR3, 45 bases, with the frame set at the first base. TCRbeta CDR3 regions were amplified from genomic DNA by means of the immunoSEQ Assay, a bias-controlled multiplex PCR. Turning to the authors' computational methods: Nucleated cell counts per sample were estimated from amplification of reference gene primers within the assay. Sequence reads were collapsed and filtered to measure the absolute abundance of every unique TCRbeta CDR3 rearrangement. For each sample, productive Simpson clonality was calculated as the square root of Simpson's diversity index over productive rearrangements. TCRdb obtained this table from immuneACCESS and retained in-frame rearrangements with V and J assigned. These tables miss some clones; where compared with another copy, unresolved V genes account for less than half of the shortfall, and the remainder is unexplained. V and J calls and clone size are given by that table; D and trimming were obtained from the DNA. Recorded for this sample are 40,000 to 55,000 clones; more than 65% of them occurred a single time. About 8% of the sample is in the top ten clones.

Whole blood was collected in K2EDTA tubes by collaborating institutions according to the institutions' own protocols. For TCRbeta analysis, collaborators shipped samples in one of three forms: frozen whole blood, isolated PBMCs, or DNA extracted from either of those sample types. As to this clone: The antigen it binds to is not known. There are no base qualities to consult, and no much larger clone falls within one base.

The rearrangement joined TRBV9 to TRBJ2-1, with 14 bases matching TRBD2. The sample comprised peripheral blood. This TCR was sampled from a human donor in a cohort sampled during active COVID-19. The encoded CDR3 is CASSPRTSGRYEQFF. The nucleotides read TGTGCCAGCAGCCCCCGGACTAGCGGGAGGTATGAGCAGTTCTTC.